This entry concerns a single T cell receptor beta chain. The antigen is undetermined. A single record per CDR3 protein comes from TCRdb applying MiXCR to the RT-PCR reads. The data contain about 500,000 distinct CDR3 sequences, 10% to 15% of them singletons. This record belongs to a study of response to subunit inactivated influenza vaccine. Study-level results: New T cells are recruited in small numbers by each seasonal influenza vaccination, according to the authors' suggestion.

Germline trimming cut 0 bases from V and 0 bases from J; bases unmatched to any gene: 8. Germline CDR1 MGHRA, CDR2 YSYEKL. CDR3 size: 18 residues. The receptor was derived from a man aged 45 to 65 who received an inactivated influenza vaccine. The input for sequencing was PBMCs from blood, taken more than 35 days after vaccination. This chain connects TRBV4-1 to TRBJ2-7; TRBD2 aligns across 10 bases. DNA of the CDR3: TGCGCCAGCAGCCAAGATAGTCGCCTAGCGGGGGACTCCTACGAGCAGTACTTC. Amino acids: CASSQDSRLAGDSYEQYF.